This T cell receptor (beta chain) came from a study of blood T cell repertoires in COVID-19. Study-wide background: Acute and convalescent COVID-19 samples came from the United States, Italy and Spain. Sources were T cells, B-cell-depleted T cells, or PBMCs; the material itself was cDNA or gDNA.

Trimming removed 1 base at V and 0 bases at J, with 10 bases between. The V gene's germline CDR1 is LGHDT and CDR2 YNNKEL (reference sequence). The CDR3 is 16 residues long. Generated by immunoSEQ multiplex PCR, the TCRdb table keeps only in-frame clones and is missing some. The table records about 270,000 clones, approximately 81% of them present only once. The J gene is TRBJ2-1, the V gene TRBV3-1 (or the pseudogene TRBV3-2), with TRBD2 as a possible D gene (6 bases). The TCR originated in a woman aged 60 to 75 with active or convalescent COVID-19. Sequencing was carried out using peripheral blood. CDR3 coding DNA: TGTGCCAGCAGCCAAGCGTACGGGAGCTCCTACAATGAGCAGTTCTTC. Encoded protein: CASSQAYGSSYNEQFF.